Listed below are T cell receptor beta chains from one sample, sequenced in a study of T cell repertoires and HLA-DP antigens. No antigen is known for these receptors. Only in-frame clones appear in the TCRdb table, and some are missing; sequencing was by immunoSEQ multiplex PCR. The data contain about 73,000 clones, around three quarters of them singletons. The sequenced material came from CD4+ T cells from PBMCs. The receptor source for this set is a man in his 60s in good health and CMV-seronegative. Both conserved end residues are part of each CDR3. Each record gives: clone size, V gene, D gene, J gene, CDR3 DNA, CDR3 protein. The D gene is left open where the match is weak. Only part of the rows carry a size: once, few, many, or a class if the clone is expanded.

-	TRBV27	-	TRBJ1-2	TGTGCCAGCAGCTTTAAGAGGAGCGGGGGAGATGGCTACACCTTC	CASSFKRSGGDGYTF
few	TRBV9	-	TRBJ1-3	TGTGCCAGCAGCGTAGATAGGGGAAACACCATATATTTT	CASSVDRGNTIYF
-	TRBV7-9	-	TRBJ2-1	TGTGCCAGCAGCCGGACCCTGGACGTCCACAATGAGCAGTTCTTC	CASSRTLDVHNEQFF
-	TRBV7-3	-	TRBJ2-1	TGTGCCAGCAGCTTAAGTCGCAATGAGCAGTTCTTC	CASSLSRNEQFF
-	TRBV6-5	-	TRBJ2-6	TGTGCCAGCAGCCGCGACTTCACCGGGGCCAACGTCCTGACTTTC	CASSRDFTGANVLTF
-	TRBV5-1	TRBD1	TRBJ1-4	TGCGCCAGCAGCTCGCAGGGGGCCACTAATGAAAAACTGTTTTTT	CASSSQGATNEKLFF
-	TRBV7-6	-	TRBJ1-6	TGTGCCAGCAGCTTAGGAGCCAGGGGAAATTCACCCCTCCACTTT	CASSLGARGNSPLHF
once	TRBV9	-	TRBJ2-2	TGTGCCAGCAGCTCCCGGGACCAAGACGGGGAGCTGTTTTTT	CASSSRDQDGELFF
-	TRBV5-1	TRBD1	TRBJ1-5	TGCGCCAGCAGCATTGGGGCAGGGGGCGGTCAGCCCCAGCATTTT	CASSIGAGGGQPQHF
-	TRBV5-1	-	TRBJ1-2	TGCGCCAGCAGCTTTGGGATAGGCGATGGTAACTATGGCTACACCTTC	CASSFGIGDGNYGYTF
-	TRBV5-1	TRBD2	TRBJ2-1	TGCGCCAGCAGCTTGGCGGGGCTAGCGGGAGTCCGGACCTACAATGAGCAGTTCTTC	CASSLAGLAGVRTYNEQFF
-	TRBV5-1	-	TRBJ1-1	TGCGCCAGCAGCAGTCCCAGGGGTTCGGGCACTGAAGCTTTCTTT	CASSSPRGSGTEAFF
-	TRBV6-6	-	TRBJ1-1	TGTGCCAGCAGTACCCAGGCGGGGGGCCCCAGGACTGAAGCTTTCTTT	CASSTQAGGPRTEAFF
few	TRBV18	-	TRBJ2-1	TGTGCCAGCTCACCACGCACTGTGGGGACGGGGGCGTACAATGAGCAGTTCTTC	CASSPRTVGTGAYNEQFF
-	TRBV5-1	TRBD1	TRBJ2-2	TGCGCCAGCAGCTTGACAGGGGGACGGAACGGGGAGCTGTTTTTT	CASSLTGGRNGELFF
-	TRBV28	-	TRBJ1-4	TGTGCCAGCAGTTTATTGGGGGCCGGGGAGGAAAAACTGTTTTTT	CASSLLGAGEEKLFF
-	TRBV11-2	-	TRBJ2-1	TGTGCCAGCAGCCCTCATTCGACAGGCGAGCAGTTCTTC	CASSPHSTGEQFF
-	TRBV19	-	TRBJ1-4	TGTGCCAGTAGTATGGAACGACAAGGGAATGAAAAACTGTTTTTT	CASSMERQGNEKLFF
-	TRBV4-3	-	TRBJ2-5	-	CASSQDFGAGGTQYF
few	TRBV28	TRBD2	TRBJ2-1	TGTGCCAGCAGTCCCTCCTTAGCGGGGGGCCCCGACAATGAGCAGTTCTTC	CASSPSLAGGPDNEQFF
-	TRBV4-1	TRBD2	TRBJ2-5	TGCGCCAGCAGCCAAGATCCGGGACTAGCGGGGGGGAGTGAGGAGACCCAGTACTTC	CASSQDPGLAGGSEETQYF
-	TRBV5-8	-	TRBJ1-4	TGTGCCAGCAGCTTGGAAGCAACTAATGAAAAACTGTTTTTT	CASSLEATNEKLFF
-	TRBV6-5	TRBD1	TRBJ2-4	TGTGCCAGCCGTCGGACAGGGGGCGAAAACATTCAGTACTTC	CASRRTGGENIQYF
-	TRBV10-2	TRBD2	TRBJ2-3	TGCGCCAGCAGGACGGGGGGGAGCACAGATACGCAGTATTTT	CASRTGGSTDTQYF
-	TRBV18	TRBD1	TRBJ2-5	TGTGCCAGCTCGTCCCGGGACAGGAGAGAGACCCAGTACTTC	CASSSRDRRETQYF
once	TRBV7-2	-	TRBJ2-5	TGTGCCAGCAGCCCACGGGCCGGAGAGACCCAGTACTTC	CASSPRAGETQYF
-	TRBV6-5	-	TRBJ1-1	TGTGCCAGCAGTTACTCGGGTCCCCCGAACACTGAAGCTTTCTTT	CASSYSGPPNTEAFF
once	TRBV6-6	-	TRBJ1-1	TGTGCCAGCGCTTGGGGGAACACTGAAGCTTTCTTT	CASAWGNTEAFF
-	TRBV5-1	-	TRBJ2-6	TGCGCCAGCAGCCCTAGGGTCGACGGAGCTCGAGGGGCCAACGTCCTGACTTTC	CASSPRVDGARGANVLTF
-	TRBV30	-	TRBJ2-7	TGTGCCTGGAGTCCCTCTAGCTCCTACGAGCAGTACTTC	CAWSPSSSYEQYF
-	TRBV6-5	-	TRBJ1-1	TGTGCCAGCAGCGCCCGTACGCGAGCGAACACTGAAGCTTTCTTT	CASSARTRANTEAFF
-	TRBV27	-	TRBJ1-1	TGTGCCAGCAGCCCTGTGGAGAGGCATGAAGCTTTCTTT	CASSPVERHEAFF
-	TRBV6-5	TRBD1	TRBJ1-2	TGTGCCAGCAACTACCGGGACAGGGGGTTGGGTGGCTACACCTTC	CASNYRDRGLGGYTF
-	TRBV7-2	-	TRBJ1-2	TGTGCCAGCAGCTTAGACCAGGGCTGGCACCTAAATGGCTACACCTTC	CASSLDQGWHLNGYTF
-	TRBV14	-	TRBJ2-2	TGTGCCAGCAGCCAAGATGGGGGGGCCGACACCGGGGAGCTGTTTTTT	CASSQDGGADTGELFF
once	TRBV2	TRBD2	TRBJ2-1	TGTGCCAGCAGACCGGGACTAGCGGTATACAATGAGCAGTTCTTC	CASRPGLAVYNEQFF
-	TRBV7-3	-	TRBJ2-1	TGTGCCAGCAGCTTAGGTCAGGCTCGCTACAATGAGCAGTTCTTC	CASSLGQARYNEQFF
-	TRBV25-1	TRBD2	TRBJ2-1	TGTGCCAGCCGCCGGGAGGGGTCCTACAATGAGCAGTTCTTC	CASRREGSYNEQFF
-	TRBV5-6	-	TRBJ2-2	TGTGCCAGCAGCTTTCTCCGGGTAGGCACCGGGGAGCTGTTTTTT	CASSFLRVGTGELFF
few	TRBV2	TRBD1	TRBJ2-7	TGTGCCAGCAGTGAAAGCCTGGACAGGGGGGACGAGCAGTACTTC	CASSESLDRGDEQYF
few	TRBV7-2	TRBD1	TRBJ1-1	TGTGCCAGCAGCTCCGCGGGGACAGCCCCTAACACTGAAGCTTTCTTT	CASSSAGTAPNTEAFF
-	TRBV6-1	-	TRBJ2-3	TGTGCCAGCAAACGGGGGATCACAGATACGCAGTATTTT	CASKRGITDTQYF
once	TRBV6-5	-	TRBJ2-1	TGTGCCAGCACGGCCGGGAGTGCCTACAATGAGCAGTTCTTC	CASTAGSAYNEQFF
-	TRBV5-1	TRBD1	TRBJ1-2	TGCGCCAGCAGCTTGCGAGGACAGGGGGGGACTTATGGCTACACCTTC	CASSLRGQGGTYGYTF
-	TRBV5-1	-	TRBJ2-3	TGCGCCAGCAGAACCGGGACACTGAAGACGCAGTATTTT	CASRTGTLKTQYF
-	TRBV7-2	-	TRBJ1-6	TGTGCCAGCAGCTTATCAGCAACCAATTCACCCCTCCACTTT	CASSLSATNSPLHF
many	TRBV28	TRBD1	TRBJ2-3	TGTGCCAGCAACCCCCCAGGGGGCCAGGGCACAGATACGCAGTATTTT	CASNPPGGQGTDTQYF
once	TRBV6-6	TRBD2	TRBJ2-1	TGTGCCAGCAGTACTAGCGGGGGAATGGCGGCGAAGCAGTTCTTC	CASSTSGGMAAKQFF
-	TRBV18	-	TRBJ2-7	TGTGCCAGCTCACCCCGGGACGGTAGCTCCTACGAGCAGTACTTC	CASSPRDGSSYEQYF
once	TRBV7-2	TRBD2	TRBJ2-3	TGTGCCAGCAGCCCACCGACTAGCGGGGCTAGCACAGATACGCAGTATTTT	CASSPPTSGASTDTQYF
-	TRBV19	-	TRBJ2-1	TGTGCCAGTAGGACAGAGTCAAACAATGAGCAGTTCTTC	CASRTESNNEQFF
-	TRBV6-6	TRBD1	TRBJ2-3	TGTGCCAGCAGTTACTTGGCAGGGGGCTCGGATACGCAGTATTTT	CASSYLAGGSDTQYF
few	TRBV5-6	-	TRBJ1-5	TGTGCCAGCAGCCGAGGTTTGAAGGGCAATCAGCCCCAGCATTTT	CASSRGLKGNQPQHF
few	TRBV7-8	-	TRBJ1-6	TGTGCCAGCAGCACAGCGGGTCGACAGTTAGCCTATAATTCACCCCTCCACTTT	CASSTAGRQLAYNSPLHF
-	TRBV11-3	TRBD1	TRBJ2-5	TGTGCCAGCAGCTTAGGGGTCCCGGGACAGGGCCAAGAGACCCAGTACTTC	CASSLGVPGQGQETQYF
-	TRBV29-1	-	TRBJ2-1	TGCAGCGTTGAACGGGGGAGGGGGTTAAATGAGCAGTTCTTC	CSVERGRGLNEQFF
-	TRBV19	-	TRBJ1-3	TGTGCCAGTAGTGAACGGACCGCAGGCCTCGGAAACACCATATATTTT	CASSERTAGLGNTIYF
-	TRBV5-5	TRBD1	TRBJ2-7	TGTGCCAGCAGCGCGACAGGGGTCTGGGAGCAGTACTTC	CASSATGVWEQYF
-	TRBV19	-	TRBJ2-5	TGTGCCAGTAGTGACCGGGGCCTATCAAGGGGGGAGACCCAGTACTTC	CASSDRGLSRGETQYF
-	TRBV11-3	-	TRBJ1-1	TGTGCCAGCAGCTTAGGTGGAGGGTTCACTGAAGCTTTCTTT	CASSLGGGFTEAFF